Each of the 24 T cell receptor beta chains below was sequenced from the same sample in a study of blood T cell repertoires in COVID-19. Method: immunoSEQ multiplex PCR; TCRdb's copy keeps in-frame clones and lacks some. In the table there are about 170,000 clones, around 81% of which are singletons. Sequencing was done on a sample of peripheral blood. The receptors here all came from a human donor with acute or convalescent COVID-19. The donor label of this sample is uncertain.

This clone came up a few times. The genes are TRBV10-3 and TRBJ1-1; 7 bases map to TRBD1. Germline values: CDR1 ENHRY, CDR2 SYGVKD. With V trimmed by 6 bases and J by 4 bases, 11 bases remained unmatched. The length of the CDR3 is 15 residues. The DNA of the CDR3 is TGTGCCATCAGCCCACTGACAGGGACGGGCACTGAAGCTTTCTTT. Translating it yields CAISPLTGTGTEAFF.

The chain has TRBV5-1 and TRBJ2-5; 13 bases align to TRBD2. Unmatched junction bases numbered 5, after V lost 4 bases and J lost 5 bases. Germline CDR1 reads SGHRS; CDR2 reads YFSETQ. CDR3 size: 15 residues. The CDR3 loop reads CASSILAGGPETQYF. CDR3 nucleotides: TGCGCCAGCAGCATACTAGCGGGGGGGCCCGAGACCCAGTACTTC.

The DNA of the CDR3 is TGTGCCAGCAGCTTGGAAGGGAGGCCTAATGAAAAACTGTTTTTT. Its translation: CASSLEGRPNEKLFF. The rearrangement joins TRBV5-8 to TRBJ1-4; D gene uncertain. This CDR3 contains 15 residues. Germline V gene lookup returns CDR1 SGHTS and CDR2 YDEGEE. V lost 0 bases, J lost 3 bases, and 9 bases lay in between.

This clone came up a few times. The J gene is TRBJ2-7, the V gene TRBV5-1; 14 positions agree with TRBD2. CDR3 length equals 15 residues. CDR1 SGHRS and CDR2 YFSETQ come from the germline V gene. V trimming: 6 bases; J trimming: 4 bases; junction bases outside the gene matches: 6. The CDR3 bases are TGCGCCAGCAAGCTGGGGACTAGCGGGGGTTACGAGCAGTACTTC. Translated: CASKLGTSGGYEQYF.

V and J are TRBV9 and TRBJ2-6, with 12 nucleotides matching TRBD2. V lost 0 bases, J lost 1 base, and 2 bases stayed unmatched. The CDR3 is made up of 18 amino acids. The germline V gene encodes CDR1 SGDLS and CDR2 YYNGEE. The CDR3 spells CASSVASGRGSGANVLTF. Here the CDR3 DNA reads TGTGCCAGCAGCGTAGCTAGCGGGAGGGGGTCTGGGGCCAACGTCCTGACTTTC.

The chain has TRBV5-4 and TRBJ1-1; D may be TRBD1 (6 bases). This CDR3 has 15 residues. The germline V gene has CDR1 SGHNT and CDR2 YYREEE (reference sequence). Deletions cut 4 bases from V and 6 bases from J, with 19 bases between. In nucleotides, the CDR3 is TGTGCCAGCAGCAACGGGGCAGGGGCGAGGTCTGAAGCTTTCTTT. The encoded protein is CASSNGAGARSEAFF.

This clone occurred once. The genes are TRBV10-3 and TRBJ2-3; TRBD2 aligns across 12 bases. CDR3 size: 18 residues. V dropped 6 bases and J dropped 2; count of bases not matched to a gene: 12. Germline loops: CDR1 ENHRY, CDR2 SYGVKD. CDR3 nucleotides: TGTGCCATCAGCCATGAAGGGCCTAGCGGGGGGGCCACAGATACGCAGTATTTT. This translates into CAISHEGPSGGATDTQYF.

This chain uses TRBV5-4 with TRBJ1-5; 7 bases align to TRBD1. Trimming cost V 0 bases and J 9 bases; bases outside gene matches: 9. This CDR3 is 15 amino acids long. The germline V gene has CDR1 SGHNT and CDR2 YYREEE (reference sequence). CDR3 nucleotides: TGTGCCAGCAGCTTGGATGGGACAGCCCTAGGGCCCCAGCATTTT. Translating it yields CASSLDGTALGPQHF.

This rearrangement joins TRBV29-1 to TRBJ1-2; tentative D call: TRBD1 (6 bases). The CDR3 is made up of 13 amino acids. CDR1 is SQVTM and CDR2 is ANQGSEA in the germline V gene. V lost 5 bases to trimming and J lost 4 bases, with 14 bases between them. CDR3 region: CSVQGPDRYGYTF. The CDR3 DNA is TGCAGCGTTCAGGGGCCGGACCGCTATGGCTACACCTTC.

The chain uses TRBV6-4 and TRBJ2-7; 8 bases map to TRBD2. V was clipped by 3 bases and J by 7 bases; unmatched bases: 14. The germline CDR1 and CDR2 sequences are MRHNA and SNTAGT. CDR3 length: 16 residues. For the CDR3, the DNA is TGTGCCAGCAGTGAAGACCCTCTAGCGGGTACAGGGGAGCAGTACTTC. Translated, it gives CASSEDPLAGTGEQYF.

The chain employs TRBV6-1 and TRBJ2-7; TRBD2 matches 10 bases. Germline V gene lookup returns CDR1 MNHNS and CDR2 SASEGT. The ends lost 7 bases at V and 5 bases at J; junction bases unmatched: 8. The CDR3 extends over 14 amino acids. CDR3 nucleotides: TGTGCCAGCACCGAGAGCGGGAGGGACGACGAGCAGTACTTC. Protein sequence: CASTESGRDDEQYF.

The chain recombines TRBV28 with TRBJ1-2; a weak D match, TRBD1 (5 bases). CDR3 size: 13 residues. Trimming removed 6 bases from V and 5 bases from J, with 13 bases in between. CDR1 and CDR2 (germline): MDHEN, SYDVKM. The CDR3 loop is CASSDRASYGYTF. CDR3 bases: TGTGCCAGCAGCGACAGAGCCTCGTATGGCTACACCTTC.

The V call is TRBV3-1 (or the pseudogene TRBV3-2), the J call TRBJ2-7, with D hard to call. CDR3 size: 14 residues. Trimming stripped 0 bases from V and 3 bases from J, with 9 bases between. Germline V gives CDR1 LGHDT, CDR2 YNNKEL (reference sequence). As DNA, the CDR3 is TGTGCCAGCAGCCAAGAGGTCAGTAACTACGAGCAGTACTTC. As protein: CASSQEVSNYEQYF.

The gene calls are TRBV5-5 and TRBJ1-5; D is undetermined. The CDR3 spans 13 residues. Trimming shortened V by 1 base and J by 2 bases, and 4 bases separated the two germline ends. The germline V gene encodes CDR1 SGHKS and CDR2 YYEKEE (reference sequence). The CDR3 is CASSLYGNQPQHF. The CDR3, as DNA: TGTGCCAGCAGCTTGTATGGCAATCAGCCCCAGCATTTT.

V gene TRBV19 combines with J gene TRBJ1-3, with TRBD1 identical over 7 bases. The CDR3 is 15 amino acids. Germline values: CDR1 LNHDA, CDR2 SQIVND (reference sequence). Trimming at V came to 5 bases and at J to 4 bases, leaving 8 bases not matched to a gene. In DNA, the CDR3 is TGTGCCAGTAGTTTTAACAGGGGAGGAGGAAACACCATATATTTT. Its protein product is CASSFNRGGGNTIYF.

A few counts support this clone. The V call is TRBV7-6, the J call TRBJ2-3; D may be TRBD2 (5 bases). The CDR3 is made up of 16 amino acids. Trimming removed 5 bases at V and 1 base at J, with 16 bases between. Per the germline V gene, CDR1 is SGHVS and CDR2 is FNYEAQ. The CDR3 DNA reads TGTGCCAGCAGCCCGCGGGCTGGGCGGGGCACAGATACGCAGTATTTT. This gives the protein CASSPRAGRGTDTQYF.

This rearrangement joins TRBV19 to TRBJ1-5; possibly TRBD1 for D (6 bases). V lost 4 bases and J 3 bases, leaving 16 bases between the germline ends. Germline values: CDR1 LNHDA, CDR2 SQIVND (reference sequence). The CDR3 is 16 amino acids. Written as DNA, the CDR3 is TGTGCCAGTAGTACCCCAAGACAGGTTCTCAATCAGCCCCAGCATTTT. This codes for CASSTPRQVLNQPQHF.

The J gene is TRBJ1-1, the V gene TRBV19; 9 positions agree with TRBD1. The germline CDR1 and CDR2 sequences are LNHDA and SQIVND (reference sequence). J was trimmed by 4 bases and V by 5 bases; bases with no gene match: 8. This CDR3 region has 15 residues. CDR3 DNA sequence: TGTGCCAGTAGTGACCGACAGGGGGTAAGCACTGAAGCTTTCTTT. It specifies CASSDRQGVSTEAFF. The variable domain in full, completed from reference TRBV19 and TRBJ1-1, reads DGGITQSPKYLFRKEGQNVTLSCEQNLNHDAMYWYRQDPGQGLRLIYYSQIVNDFQKGDIAEGYSVSREKKESFPLTVTSAQKNPTAFYLCASSDRQGVSTEAFFGQGTRLTVV.

The chain links TRBV9 to TRBJ2-1, with D uncertain. V gave up 0 bases and J gave up 0 bases, with 10 bases separating them. CDR3 length: 16 residues. In germline, CDR1 is SGDLS, CDR2 YYNGEE. CDR3 residues: CASSVADLSSYNEQFF. Here the CDR3 DNA reads TGTGCCAGCAGCGTAGCAGATCTCAGCTCCTACAATGAGCAGTTCTTC.

This clone was picked up a small number of times. The chain has TRBV2 and TRBJ1-6; TRBD1 is a possible D gene (5 bases). The CDR3 sequence is 14 residues long. The ends were cut back, 7 bases at V and 5 bases at J, with 12 bases in the middle. From germline, CDR1 is SNHLY and CDR2 FYNNEI. For the CDR3, the DNA is TGTGCCAGCAAGACAGACAACAATAATTCACCCCTCCACTTT. This sequence encodes CASKTDNNNSPLHF.

The rearrangement links TRBV2 to TRBJ1-2; TRBD1 matches at 7 bases. This CDR3 is built from 14 residues. The J segment lost 4 bases and the V segment lost 6 bases, leaving 8 bases of the junction unmatched. The germline V gene encodes CDR1 SNHLY and CDR2 FYNNEI. The CDR3 here is CASRDDRAGYGYTF. CDR3 in DNA: TGTGCCAGCAGGGATGACAGGGCGGGCTATGGCTACACCTTC. Full variable domain (missing parts from reference TRBV2 and TRBJ1-2): EPEVTQTPSHQVTQMGQEVILRCVPISNHLYFYWYRQILGQKVEFLVSFYNNEISEKSEIFDDQFSVERPDGSNFTLKIRSTKLEDSAMYFCASRDDRAGYGYTFGSGTRLTVV.

In its sample, this clone was seen once. This chain uses TRBV7-2 with TRBJ1-1; D ambiguous. Trimming removed 5 bases at V and 8 bases at J, with 9 bases between. The CDR3 is made up of 11 amino acids. Germline CDR1 SGHTA, CDR2 FQGNSA. CDR3 in DNA: TGTGCCAGCAGCCAACAACGCGAAGCTTTCTTT. This encodes CASSQQREAFF.

The rearrangement links TRBV9 to TRBJ2-3, with no clear D. The CDR3 covers 15 residues. Trimming shortened V by 0 bases and J by 0 bases, and 8 bases separated the two germline ends. The germline CDR1 and CDR2 sequences are SGDLS and YYNGEE. The chain's CDR3 is CASSVVYGSTDTQYF. In DNA, the CDR3 is TGTGCCAGCAGCGTAGTTTACGGTAGCACAGATACGCAGTATTTT.

The V gene is TRBV5-1, the J gene TRBJ2-7; weak D call: TRBD2 (6 bases). This CDR3 comprises 16 residues. Germline CDR1 is SGHRS and CDR2 is YFSETQ. V was cut by 4 bases and J by 6 bases, with 23 bases left in between. The CDR3: CASSGRDGGIRSEQYF. Written as DNA, the CDR3 is TGCGCCAGCAGCGGCCGGGACGGGGGTATAAGGAGCGAGCAGTACTTC.